Each of the 21 T cell receptor beta chains below was sequenced from the same sample in a study of T-cell memory formation after mild COVID-19. In TCRdb, the 5' RACE reads were re-called with MiXCR into one record per CDR3 protein. Of over 350,000 distinct CDR3 sequences detected, 15% to 20% appear once; the ten largest clones hold 20% to 25%. Sequenced input: PBMCs or a T cell subset sorted from them (not recorded which). The receptors come from a man between 18 and 35 years old who had mild COVID-19 (a few samples of this study predate the infection). Cell type and time point are not known.

The sample holds a few counts of this clonotype. The chain recombines TRBV6-6 with TRBJ2-1; the D gene could be TRBD1 or TRBD2 (5 bases each). The germline gives CDR1 MNHNY, CDR2 SVGAGI (reference sequence). This CDR3 region has 13 residues. Trimming took off 7 bases at V and 4 bases at J, with 11 bases between the two ends. The CDR3 region is CASMGVGYNEQFF. Here the CDR3 DNA reads TGTGCCAGCATGGGGGTGGGGTACAATGAGCAGTTCTTC.

The chain couples TRBV7-3 to TRBJ2-1; 8 bases align to TRBD2. Per germline, CDR1 SGHTA and CDR2 FQGTGA. The V segment lost 5 bases and the J segment 3 bases; nucleotides outside the gene matches: 6. The length of the CDR3 is 15 residues. The DNA of the CDR3 is TGTGCCAGCAGCACAAGCGGGGGATTCTACAATGAGCAGTTCTTC. Translation gives CASSTSGGFYNEQFF.

A few counts support this clonotype. This chain joins TRBV7-9 and TRBJ2-7; D is perhaps TRBD2 (5 bases). Germline values: CDR1 SEHNR, CDR2 FQNEAQ (reference sequence). CDR3 length equals 12 residues. Trimming left V 5 bases short and J 3 bases short, with 8 bases between. The CDR3 is CASSVGSYEQYF. DNA of the CDR3: TGTGCCAGCAGCGTAGGGAGCTACGAGCAGTACTTC. The full variable domain, its missing parts supplied by reference TRBV7-9 and TRBJ2-7, is DTGVSQNPRHKITKRGQNVTFRCDPISEHNRLYWYRQTLGQGPEFLTYFQNEAQLEKSRLLSDRFSAERPKGSFSTLEIQRTEQGDSAMYLCASSVGSYEQYFGPGTRLTVT.

This clonotype was recorded a few times. The chain combines TRBV4-3 with TRBJ2-1; 9 bases are shared with TRBD2. CDR1 is LGHNA, CDR2 YSLEER, per germline. V was pared by 4 bases and J by 7 bases, with 8 bases of the junction left unmatched. The CDR3 covers 15 residues. The CDR3 nucleotides read TGCGCCAGCAGCCCTTCACTAGCGGGCGGGAATGAGCAGTTCTTC. Translating it yields CASSPSLAGGNEQFF.

The rearrangement joins TRBV28 to TRBJ1-2, with 7 bases fitting TRBD1. V lost 8 bases to trimming and J lost 8 bases; unmatched junction nucleotides: 11. Germline V CDR1 and CDR2: MDHEN, SYDVKM. The CDR3 is 13 amino acids. The CDR3 loop reads CASGNRGAGGYTF. DNA for the CDR3: TGTGCCAGCGGAAACAGGGGAGCGGGGGGCTACACCTTC.

In this sample, this clonotype turned up many times. This chain links TRBV5-1 with TRBJ2-2, with D tentatively TRBD1 or TRBD2 (5 bases each). CDR3 size: 13 residues. V dropped 3 bases and J dropped 6 bases, with 9 bases sitting between them. Per germline, CDR1 SGHRS and CDR2 YFSETQ. The CDR3 spells CASSSQGAGELFF. The CDR3, as DNA: TGCGCCAGCAGCTCCCAGGGAGCCGGGGAGCTGTTTTTT.

This clonotype showed up just a few times. Here the CDR3 reads CASSSTQRGQQTQYF. The CDR3 DNA reads as TGTGCCAGCAGCTCGACCCAACGTGGTCAACAGACCCAGTACTTC. The V call is TRBV7-6, the J call TRBJ2-5; D remains ambiguous. From germline, CDR1 is SGHVS and CDR2 FNYEAQ. Deletions cut 4 bases from V and 6 bases from J, with 18 bases between. The CDR3 contains 15 residues.

This clonotype was detected only once. V is TRBV4-2 and J is TRBJ1-2; the D is unclear. V lost 0 bases to trimming and J lost 0 bases, with 14 bases between them. CDR1 and CDR2 (germline): LGHNA, YNFKEQ. The CDR3 has 17 residues. The CDR3, as DNA: TGTGCCAGCAGCCAAGATGGATCCCGACCGTCTAACTATGGCTACACCTTC. Translating gives CASSQDGSRPSNYGYTF.

The V call is TRBV7-9, the J call TRBJ2-2, with D unresolved. V was cut by 6 bases and J by 3 bases, with 14 bases left in between. Per germline, CDR1 SEHNR and CDR2 FQNEAQ (reference sequence). The CDR3 consists of 15 residues. CDR3: CASRVVARDTGELFF. CDR3 nucleotide sequence: TGTGCCAGCAGGGTTGTCGCCCGAGACACCGGGGAGCTGTTTTTT.

The table lists this clonotype with a few counts. The chain combines TRBV28 with TRBJ2-7, with 9 bases aligning to TRBD1. Germline V gene lookup returns CDR1 MDHEN and CDR2 SYDVKM. The CDR3 has 15 residues. The V segment lost 6 bases and the J segment 0 bases; nucleotides outside the gene matches: 6. CDR3 region: CASSLRDRVSYEQYV. The CDR3 bases are TGTGCCAGCAGCCTACGGGACAGGGTCTCCTACGAGCAGTACGTC.

V usage is TRBV5-1 and J usage is TRBJ1-1; D possibly corresponds to TRBD1 (5 bases). Looked up from germline, CDR1 is SGHRS and CDR2 is YFSETQ. Trimming took 3 bases from V and 6 from J, leaving 18 bases between them. This CDR3 has 15 amino acids. The CDR3 sequence is CASSWGEWGVAEAFF. The CDR3 nucleotides read TGCGCCAGCAGCTGGGGGGAGTGGGGTGTCGCTGAAGCTTTCTTT. Looking up the rest from reference TRBV5-1 and TRBJ1-1 gives the full variable domain: KAGVTQTPRYLIKTRGQQVTLSCSPISGHRSVSWYQQTPGQGLQFLFEYFSETQRNKGNFPGRFSGRQFSNSRSEMNVSTLELGDSALYLCASSWGEWGVAEAFFGQGTRLTVV.

The V gene is TRBV6-6, the J gene TRBJ1-2; D not resolved. Germline CDR1 MNHNY, CDR2 SVGAGI (reference sequence). The CDR3 is 15 amino acids. Trimming took off 0 bases at V and 0 bases at J, with 8 bases between the two ends. The CDR3 DNA is TGTGCCAGCAGTTACTCGCCCAGATCTAACTATGGCTACACCTTC. Translating gives CASSYSPRSNYGYTF.

This clonotype came up a few times. The chain uses TRBV15 and TRBJ2-3; weak D call: TRBD1 (6 bases). The CDR3 loop spans 16 amino acids. Germline V gives CDR1 LNHNV, CDR2 YYDKDF (reference sequence). Trimming stripped 4 bases from V and 6 bases from J, with 20 bases between. The CDR3 reads CATSKVARGPGDTQYF. CDR3 nucleotide sequence: TGTGCCACCAGCAAGGTTGCCAGGGGTCCCGGCGATACGCAGTATTTT. The variable domain in full, completed from reference TRBV15 and TRBJ2-3, reads DAMVIQNPRYQVTQFGKPVTLSCSQTLNHNVMYWYQQKSSQAPKLLFHYYDKDFNNEADTPDNFQSRRPNTSFCFLDIRSPGLGDTAMYLCATSKVARGPGDTQYFGPGTRLTVL.

This clonotype was found a few times. The V call is TRBV3-1, the J call TRBJ1-5; 7 bases fit TRBD1. The CDR3 sequence is 14 residues long. V lost 6 bases, J lost 6 bases, and 8 bases stayed unmatched. The germline gives CDR1 LGHDT, CDR2 YNNKEL (reference sequence). The CDR3 nucleotides are TGTGCCAGCAGTTTCGGACAGGTCGGTCAGCCCCAGCATTTT. Protein product: CASSFGQVGQPQHF. Full variable domain (remainder filled in from reference TRBV3-1 and TRBJ1-5): DTAVSQTPKYLVTQMGNDKSIKCEQNLGHDTMYWYKQDSKKFLKIMFSYNNKELIINETVPNRFSPKSPDKAHLNLHINSLELGDSAVYFCASSFGQVGQPQHFGDGTRLSIL.

The chain combines TRBV28 with TRBJ2-7, with D perhaps TRBD1 (5 bases). CDR3 size: 15 residues. CDR1 and CDR2 from the germline V gene are MDHEN and SYDVKM. Trimming took off 3 bases at V and 3 bases at J, with 15 bases between the two ends. The CDR3 nucleotides are TGTGCCAGCAGTTTTTCCAGGGCAGGCCGCTACGAGCAGTACGTC. Its translation is CASSFSRAGRYEQYV.

The CDR3 region is CASSPYSGSEQFF. The CDR3 DNA reads TGTGCCAGCAGCCCCTACTCGGGCAGTGAGCAGTTCTTC. The chain is built from TRBV7-3 and TRBJ2-1; D is uncertain. The length of the CDR3 is 13 residues. CDR1 is SGHTA, CDR2 FQGTGA, per germline. Trimming took off 5 bases at V and 9 bases at J, with 14 bases between the two ends.

This chain connects TRBV24-1 to TRBJ2-3; no reliable D call. Trimming shortened V by 9 bases and J by 2 bases, and 11 bases separated the two germline ends. Germline V CDR1 and CDR2: KGHDR, SFDVKD. The CDR3 consists of 13 residues. Written as DNA, the CDR3 is TGTGCCACCGCCCAAAGGGCCACAGATACGCAGTATTTT. Its protein product is CATAQRATDTQYF.

This clonotype was seen only a few times. The rearrangement links TRBV25-1 to TRBJ1-5, with D perhaps matching TRBD1 (5 bases). Germline CDR1 MGHDK, CDR2 SYGVNS. Trimming removed 3 bases at V and 5 bases at J, with 8 bases between. This CDR3 is built from 13 residues. The CDR3 reads CASSETDYQPQHF. In DNA, the CDR3 is TGTGCCAGCAGTGAGACAGATTATCAGCCCCAGCATTTT.

This clonotype was seen at least ten times. The chain carries TRBV5-6 and TRBJ2-3; 9 bases are shared with TRBD1. The CDR3 sequence is 16 residues long. Germline assignment: CDR1 SGHDT and CDR2 YYEEEE. V shed 0 bases and J 4 bases; nucleotides not matched to a gene: 6. The CDR3 DNA reads TGTGCCAGCAGCTTGGCCGGGACAGGGTATCCAGATACGCAGTATTTT. It encodes CASSLAGTGYPDTQYF.

This clonotype is classed as medium-sized (0.01 to 0.1%). V and J are TRBV5-1 and TRBJ1-1; maybe TRBD1 (6 bases). Germline V gives CDR1 SGHRS, CDR2 YFSETQ. The V end lost 3 bases, the J end lost 1 base, and 10 bases lay between the germline ends. This CDR3 has 14 amino acids. The CDR3 coding sequence is TGCGCCAGCAGCTCCGGACAGCCGAACACTGAAGCTTTCTTT. Amino acids: CASSSGQPNTEAFF. The variable domain in full, with the rest retrieved from reference TRBV5-1 and TRBJ1-1, is KAGVTQTPRYLIKTRGQQVTLSCSPISGHRSVSWYQQTPGQGLQFLFEYFSETQRNKGNFPGRFSGRQFSNSRSEMNVSTLELGDSALYLCASSSGQPNTEAFFGQGTRLTVV.

The chain employs TRBV7-2 and TRBJ1-1; tentatively, D is TRBD1 (6 bases). The CDR3 loop spans 13 amino acids. Germline lookup yields CDR1 SGHTA and CDR2 FQGNSA. V shed 6 bases and J shed 10 bases, with 18 bases lying between them. CDR3 in amino acids: CASSRNRDLRAFF. The DNA for the CDR3 is TGTGCCAGCAGTAGAAACAGGGATCTGCGAGCTTTCTTT.